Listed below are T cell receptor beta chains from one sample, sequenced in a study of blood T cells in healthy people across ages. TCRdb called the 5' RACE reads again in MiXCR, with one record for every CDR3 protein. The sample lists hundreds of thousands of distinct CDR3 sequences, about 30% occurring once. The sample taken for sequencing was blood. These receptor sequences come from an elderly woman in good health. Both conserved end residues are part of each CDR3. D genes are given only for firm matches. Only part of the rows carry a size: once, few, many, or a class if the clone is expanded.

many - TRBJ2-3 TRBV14 CASSQKLKSTDTQYF TGTGCCAGCAGCCAAAAGTTGAAGAGCACAGATACGCAGTATTTT
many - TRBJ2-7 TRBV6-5 CASSPVLLGYEQYF TGTGCCAGCAGCCCGGTTCTTTTGGGCTACGAGCAGTACTTC
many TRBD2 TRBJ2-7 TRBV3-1 CASSPTGGTPVYEQYF TGTGCCAGCAGCCCAACGGGGGGGACACCTGTCTACGAGCAGTACTTC
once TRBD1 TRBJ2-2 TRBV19 CASSIRGQYTGELFF TGTGCCAGTAGTATAAGGGGACAGTACACCGGGGAGCTGTTTTTT
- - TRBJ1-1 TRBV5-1 CASSLARQRDTEAFF TGCGCCAGCAGCTTGGCCCGGCAGAGGGACACTGAAGCTTTCTTT
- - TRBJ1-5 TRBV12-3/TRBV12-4 CVSNPTGNGNQPQHF TGTGTCAGCAATCCTACAGGGAATGGGAATCAGCCCCAGCATTTT
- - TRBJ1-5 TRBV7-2 CASSSRPFNQPQHF TGTGCCAGCAGCTCCCGCCCCTTCAATCAGCCCCAGCATTTT
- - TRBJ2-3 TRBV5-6 CASGLVPSTDTQYF TGTGCCAGCGGCTTGGTGCCTAGCACAGATACGCAGTATTTT
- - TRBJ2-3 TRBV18 CASSPGSGRGGDTQYF TGTGCCAGCTCACCTGGATCGGGACGAGGCGGAGATACGCAGTATTTT
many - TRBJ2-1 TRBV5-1 CASSVGGAGSAEQFF TGCGCCAGCAGCGTTGGCGGTGCGGGGTCGGCTGAGCAGTTCTTC